Listed here are 10 T cell receptor beta chains from one sample, sequenced in a study of blood T cell repertoires in COVID-19. TCRdb's copy holds only in-frame clones and misses some; the assay was immunoSEQ multiplex PCR. The sample comprises tens of thousands of clones, approximately 86% of which are singletons, and over 1% rests with the top ten. The sample comprised peripheral blood. Receptors originate from a man aged 55 to 69 with acute or convalescent COVID-19.

This chain links TRBV11-1 with TRBJ2-7; no definite D call. V gave up 1 base and J gave up 6 bases, with 16 bases separating them. CDR3 size: 15 residues. The germline V gene has CDR1 SGHAT and CDR2 FQDESV (reference sequence). In DNA form, the CDR3 reads TGTGCCAGCAGCTTAGGAGCTCACCAAACGTCCGAGCAGTACTTC. This codes for CASSLGAHQTSEQYF.

The rearrangement joins TRBV7-3 to TRBJ2-1, with 9 bases lining up with TRBD1. The CDR3 sequence is 15 residues long. Germline V gene data show CDR1 as SGHTA and CDR2 as FQGTGA. The J segment lost 1 base and the V segment lost 5 bases, leaving 3 bases of the junction unmatched. CDR3 sequence (DNA): TGTGCCAGCAGCGCAGGGACAGGGTCCTACAATGAGCAGTTCTTC. Its translation: CASSAGTGSYNEQFF. Full variable domain (remainder filled in from reference TRBV7-3 and TRBJ2-1): GAGVSQTPSNKVTEKGKYVELRCDPISGHTALYWYRQSLGQGPEFLIYFQGTGAADDSGLPNDRFFAVRPEGSVSTLKIQRTERGDSAVYLCASSAGTGSYNEQFFGPGTRLTVL.

J is TRBJ2-3 and V is TRBV25-1; possibly TRBD2 for D (6 bases). The CDR3 runs 15 residues. In germline, CDR1 is MGHDK, CDR2 SYGVNS. Trimming cost V 6 bases and J 0 bases, with 13 bases left between them. This CDR3 reads CASSPIGGSTDTQYF. The CDR3 bases are TGTGCCAGCAGCCCAATCGGGGGAAGCACAGATACGCAGTATTTT. Full variable domain (rest looked up from reference TRBV25-1 and TRBJ2-3): EADIYQTPRYLVIGTGKKITLECSQTMGHDKMYWYQQDPGMELHLIHYSYGVNSTEKGDLSSESTVSRIRTEHFPLTLESARPSHTSQYLCASSPIGGSTDTQYFGPGTRLTVL.

The V gene is TRBV3-1 (or the pseudogene TRBV3-2), the J gene TRBJ2-3; 10 bases are shared with TRBD2. The CDR3 loop spans 17 amino acids. V lost 0 bases and J lost 0; bases outside the gene matches: 3. Germline V gives CDR1 LGHDT, CDR2 YNNKEL (reference sequence). The CDR3 loop reads CASSQDWTSGSTDTQYF. CDR3 nucleotides: TGTGCCAGCAGCCAAGATTGGACTAGCGGAAGCACAGATACGCAGTATTTT.

The rearrangement links TRBV6-5 to TRBJ2-2, with D tentatively TRBD2 (6 bases). CDR1 MNHEY and CDR2 SVGAGI come from the germline V gene. V was trimmed by 5 bases and J by 7 bases, leaving 17 bases between them. CDR3 length equals 15 residues. The CDR3 region has the DNA TGTGCCAGCAGTCCCCTCCGGGAGCGGATCGGGGAGCTGTTTTTT. Its protein product is CASSPLRERIGELFF.

The chain couples TRBV27 to TRBJ2-7; D possibly corresponds to TRBD2 (5 bases). CDR1 and CDR2 (germline): MNHEY, SMNVEV (reference sequence). This CDR3 has 14 residues. Trimming shortened V by 3 bases and J by 1 base, and 10 bases separated the two germline ends. DNA for the CDR3: TGTGCCAGCAGTTTCGGAGGAAGGTCCTACGAGCAGTACTTC. It encodes CASSFGGRSYEQYF.

The chain links TRBV2 to TRBJ1-5; possible D gene TRBD1, 5 bases. V dropped 5 bases and J dropped 5 bases, with 10 bases sitting between them. The CDR3 is made up of 13 amino acids. The V gene's germline CDR1 is SNHLY and CDR2 FYNNEI. The CDR3 spells CASSPDIHQPQHF. In DNA form, the CDR3 reads TGTGCCAGCAGTCCGGACATCCATCAGCCCCAGCATTTT.

For this clone: Mismatch with germline at one junction end may stem from a read error. The rearrangement links TRBV6-5 to TRBJ1-1; D unclear. The CDR3 is made up of 12 amino acids. Germline CDR1 and CDR2: MNHEY and SVGAGI. The CDR3 spells CASMGWRTKLSF. CDR3 bases: TGTGCCAGCATGGGTTGGAGGACTAAGCTTTCTTTT.

The chain recombines TRBV11-2 with TRBJ2-7; perhaps TRBD1 as D (5 bases). Germline CDR1 and CDR2: SGHAT and FQNNGV. Trimming shortened V by 5 bases and J by 0 bases, and 11 bases separated the two germline ends. CDR3 size: 14 residues. CDR3 in amino acids: CASSLQVTSYEQYF. CDR3 nucleotide sequence: TGTGCCAGCAGCCTACAGGTTACCTCCTACGAGCAGTACTTC.

J is TRBJ1-2 and V is TRBV6-5, with 10 bases fitting TRBD1. With V trimmed by 6 bases and J by 6 bases, 10 bases remained unmatched. The germline CDR1 and CDR2 sequences are MNHEY and SVGAGI. This CDR3 region has 15 residues. CDR3 sequence: CASSPRQGARDGYTF. Here the CDR3 DNA reads TGTGCCAGCAGCCCCCGACAGGGGGCGCGGGATGGCTACACCTTC.